This T cell receptor beta chain was recorded in a study of immune heterogeneity within non-small cell lung tumors. As for the study in general: It was found that the tumors were several squamous cell carcinomas, over nine non-squamous carcinomas and 1 not otherwise specified.

Multiplex PCR relied on 32 V and 13 J primers to amplify TCR beta CDR3. TCRdb itself ran the multiplex PCR reads through MiXCR, one entry per CDR3 protein. Here the sample spans about 2,600 distinct CDR3 sequences, 26% being singletons. Looked up from germline, CDR1 is SGHAT and CDR2 is FQNNGV. The CDR3 length is 16 residues. The ends were cut back, 5 bases at V and 3 bases at J, with 17 bases in the middle. Template was bulk tumor genomic DNA, about 600 ng per sample. Several biopsies per primary tumor were taken during surgery, spaced as far apart as possible. Before undergoing curative surgery, patients had newly diagnosed non-small cell lung cancer that was untreated. Donors were newly diagnosed non-small cell lung cancer patients having surgery with curative intent.

The sample consisted of lung tumor tissue. The TCR was taken from a man between 50 and 59 years old with non-small cell lung cancer. The genes are TRBV11-2 and TRBJ1-5, with D perhaps matching TRBD1 (6 bases). The CDR3 coding sequence is TGTGCCAGCAGCCCGCGATGGACAGCCCCCAATCAGCCCCAGCATTTT. Protein sequence: CASSPRWTAPNQPQHF.